This T cell receptor beta chain was sequenced in a study of T cell changes during pregnancy in multiple sclerosis. Libraries were prepared by immunoSEQ multiplex PCR; TCRdb keeps only in-frame clonotypes and omits some of them. The profile shows more than 55,000 clones, approximately 94% of them singletons. Germline V CDR1 and CDR2: SGHDT, YYEEEE. This CDR3 is 14 amino acids long. V lost 0 bases and J 2 bases, leaving 8 bases between the germline ends. This TCR derives from a female donor with multiple sclerosis, enrolled in a pregnancy study. This specimen was CD8+ T cells from peripheral blood mononuclear cells, taken after pregnancy. The chain links TRBV5-6 to TRBJ1-2; no clear D. The CDR3 DNA reads TGTGCCAGCAGCTTGGTACAGACCAACTATGGCTACACCTTC. Translated: CASSLVQTNYGYTF.